This T cell receptor (beta chain) derives from a study of response to subunit inactivated influenza vaccine. One entry per CDR3 protein, called by TCRdb with MiXCR from the RT-PCR reads. Among a few hundred thousand distinct CDR3 sequences listed, about 12% were seen once. The CDR3 extends over 17 amino acids. Germline CDR1 and CDR2: SEHNR and FQNEAQ (reference sequence). J lost 8 bases, V lost 5 bases, and 9 bases had no gene match. The sequence came from a man aged 50-60 years who received an inactivated influenza vaccine. Source: non-naive T cells sorted from PBMCs, taken approximately 15 days before vaccination. The chain links TRBV7-9 to TRBJ2-1; 16 bases are a match to TRBD2. The chain's CDR3 is CASSPGTSGRARHEQFF. For the CDR3, the DNA is TGTGCCAGCAGCCCCGGGACTAGCGGGAGGGCCAGGCATGAGCAGTTCTTC.